Sequencing of this T cell receptor beta chain was carried out in a study of long-term antiretroviral therapy in people with HIV. Overall study context: The immediate-ART recommendation dates to 2015, and the earliest samples predate it by about a decade.

The CDR3 sequence is 14 residues long. V was cut by 0 bases and J by 5 bases, with 11 bases left in between. The germline V gene encodes CDR1 LNHDA and CDR2 SQIVND (reference sequence). Findings and limits, study-wide: Clones that had undergone expansion before ART prevailed in the repertoire throughout all time points. Collection spanned 2004 to 2017; ART regimens may be less effective than current ones.

Investigators performed immunoSEQ version v3.0 at survey level. Each sample aimed for roughly 40,000-55,000 sequenced T-cell genomes. Clones were read by immunoSEQ multiplex PCR, and TCRdb kept only the in-frame ones, dropping some. The sample shows about 33,000 clones, roughly 80% of them seen only once. This clone showed up just a few times. Antigen: not known. The sequence derives from a woman aged 45-60 years with HIV. The chain uses TRBV19 and TRBJ2-7; D is perhaps TRBD2 (6 bases). Source: unsorted PBMCs, taken 2 years after starting antiretroviral therapy. The CDR3 protein is CASSIDGGPNEQYF. The CDR3 nucleotides read TGTGCCAGTAGTATAGATGGAGGGCCCAACGAGCAGTACTTC.